The rows below give T cell receptor beta chains drawn from one sample of a study of T cell responses to AZD1222 COVID-19 vaccine. The method was immunoSEQ multiplex PCR; TCRdb's version includes in-frame clones alone and lacks a portion of them. The table includes more than 75,000 clones, about 91% detected once. The material was peripheral blood, obtained 28 days after the second AZD1222 dose. These receptors were taken from an adult who received the AZD1222 COVID-19 vaccine. Both conserved end residues are part of each CDR3. D genes are given only for firm matches. Clone size is shown for a subset of rows, as once, few, many or a class of expanded clone.

D: TRBD1; size: NA; V: TRBV19; J: TRBJ1-5; CDR3: CASSIEGRGLQPQHF; DNA: TGTGCCAGTAGTATAGAGGGCAGGGGGCTACAGCCCCAGCATTTT
D: TRBD1; size: NA; V: TRBV12-3/TRBV12-4; J: TRBJ1-2; CDR3: CATDRDRGYGYTF; DNA: TGTGCCACAGACAGGGACAGGGGATATGGCTACACCTTC
D: TRBD1; size: NA; V: TRBV10-3; J: TRBJ1-1; CDR3: CAIRRPETGALYTEAFF; DNA: TGTGCCATCAGACGCCCCGAGACAGGGGCCTTGTACACTGAAGCTTTCTTT
D: NA; size: NA; V: TRBV5-1; J: TRBJ1-1; CDR3: CASSLVAAAEAFF; DNA: TGCGCCAGCAGCTTGGTGGCTGCGGCTGAAGCTTTCTTT
D: TRBD1; size: NA; V: TRBV5-5; J: TRBJ2-1; CDR3: CASSFGQGGSNEQFF; DNA: TGTGCCAGCAGCTTCGGACAGGGCGGGTCCAATGAGCAGTTCTTC
D: NA; size: NA; V: TRBV4-1; J: TRBJ1-5; CDR3: CASSQEMAVGYQPQHF; DNA: TGCGCCAGCAGCCAAGAAATGGCAGTAGGGTACCAGCCCCAGCATTTT
D: NA; size: NA; V: TRBV29-1; J: TRBJ2-7; CDR3: CSVEGEDARARSHEQYF; DNA: TGCAGCGTTGAAGGGGAGGACGCCAGGGCCCGCAGCCACGAGCAGTACTTC
D: NA; size: NA; V: TRBV24-1; J: TRBJ1-1; CDR3: CATSDANTEAFF; DNA: TGTGCCACCAGTGATGCGAACACTGAAGCTTTCTTT
D: TRBD1; size: NA; V: TRBV25-1; J: TRBJ2-5; CDR3: CASSANRGQTQYF; DNA: TGTGCCAGCAGTGCCAACAGGGGCCAGACCCAGTACTTC
D: NA; size: NA; V: TRBV3-1/TRBV3-2; J: TRBJ2-3; CDR3: CASSQDAGRTDTQYF; DNA: TGTGCCAGCAGCCAAGACGCCGGCAGGACAGATACGCAGTATTTT
D: TRBD1; size: NA; V: TRBV7-6; J: TRBJ2-5; CDR3: CASSPGQGYQETQYF; DNA: TGTGCCAGCAGCCCGGGACAGGGTTACCAAGAGACCCAGTACTTC
D: NA; size: NA; V: TRBV3-1/TRBV3-2; J: TRBJ2-7; CDR3: CASSGEAYSYEQYF; DNA: TGTGCCAGCAGCGGAGAGGCCTACTCCTACGAGCAGTACTTC
D: NA; size: NA; V: TRBV7-3; J: TRBJ2-7; CDR3: CASSLTGSSLSSYEQYF; DNA: TGTGCCAGCAGCTTAACGGGAAGTAGCCTTAGCTCCTACGAGCAGTACTTC
D: TRBD2; size: few; V: TRBV30; J: TRBJ2-2; CDR3: CAWSPDLAAGELFF; DNA: TGTGCCTGGAGTCCGGATCTAGCGGCCGGGGAGCTGTTTTTT
D: NA; size: NA; V: TRBV6-2/TRBV6-3; J: TRBJ1-2; CDR3: CASSPPQGLYYTF; DNA: TGTGCCAGCAGTCCCCCTCAGGGACTCTACTACACCTTC
D: NA; size: NA; V: TRBV5-1; J: TRBJ1-1; CDR3: CASSYADQGVGTEAFF; DNA: TGCGCCAGCAGCTATGCCGATCAGGGTGTCGGCACTGAAGCTTTCTTT
D: NA; size: NA; V: TRBV7-8; J: TRBJ1-4; CDR3: CASSLLRGRDDEKLFF; DNA: TGTGCCAGCAGCTTACTAAGGGGAAGGGATGATGAAAAACTGTTTTTT
D: NA; size: NA; V: TRBV5-1; J: TRBJ2-1; CDR3: CASSSGATSSYNEQFF; DNA: TGCGCCAGCAGCTCAGGGGCAACGAGCTCCTACAATGAGCAGTTCTTC
D: TRBD2; size: NA; V: TRBV6-2/TRBV6-3; J: TRBJ2-7; CDR3: CASSPAVAGLYEQYF; DNA: TGTGCCAGCAGCCCCGCGGTAGCGGGACTATACGAGCAGTACTTC
D: TRBD2; size: NA; V: TRBV11-2; J: TRBJ2-7; CDR3: CASSPGLALAREQYF; DNA: TGTGCCAGCAGCCCGGGACTAGCGTTGGCTCGCGAGCAGTACTTC
D: TRBD2; size: once; V: TRBV6-5; J: TRBJ2-1; CDR3: CASSIAGVGNEQFF; DNA: TGTGCCAGCAGTATAGCGGGAGTAGGCAATGAGCAGTTCTTC
D: NA; size: NA; V: TRBV30; J: TRBJ2-4; CDR3: CAWSPPRGKNIQYF; DNA: TGTGCCTGGAGTCCCCCCCGGGGCAAAAACATTCAGTACTTC
D: TRBD1; size: NA; V: TRBV18; J: TRBJ1-5; CDR3: CASSLGTGGGGQPQHF; DNA: TGTGCCAGCTCACTTGGGACAGGGGGCGGAGGGCAGCCCCAGCATTTT
D: NA; size: NA; V: TRBV29-1; J: TRBJ1-2; CDR3: CSARSQNYGYTF; DNA: TGCAGCGCCCGCTCACAGAACTATGGCTACACCTTC
D: TRBD1; size: NA; V: TRBV25-1; J: TRBJ1-5; CDR3: CASTGQDSNQPQHF; DNA: TGTGCCAGCACCGGACAGGATAGCAATCAGCCCCAGCATTTT
D: NA; size: NA; V: TRBV18; J: TRBJ2-7; CDR3: CASSEGFPYEQYF; DNA: TGTGCCAGCTCAGAAGGGTTCCCCTACGAGCAGTACTTC
D: TRBD2; size: NA; V: TRBV4-1; J: TRBJ2-7; CDR3: CASSQDPLAGRRPNEQYF; DNA: TGCGCCAGCAGCCAAGACCCTCTAGCGGGACGGAGGCCCAACGAGCAGTACTTC
D: NA; size: NA; V: TRBV5-1; J: TRBJ1-1; CDR3: CASSLEGSQTEAFF; DNA: TGCGCCAGCAGCTTGGAAGGGAGTCAAACTGAAGCTTTCTTT
D: TRBD2; size: few; V: TRBV7-8; J: TRBJ2-5; CDR3: CASSLIAGREETQYF; DNA: TGTGCCAGCAGCTTGATTGCCGGGAGGGAAGAGACCCAGTACTTC
D: TRBD2; size: NA; V: TRBV18; J: TRBJ2-7; CDR3: CASSPQLAVEEQYF; DNA: TGTGCCAGCTCACCACAACTAGCGGTAGAGGAGCAGTACTTC
D: NA; size: NA; V: TRBV19; J: TRBJ2-6; CDR3: CASSISVRGANVLTF; DNA: TGTGCCAGTAGTATATCGGTGCGTGGGGCCAACGTCCTGACTTTC
D: NA; size: few; V: TRBV18; J: TRBJ2-7; CDR3: CASSPPAGAAYEQYF; DNA: TGTGCCAGCTCACCACCAGCAGGGGCAGCCTACGAGCAGTACTTC
D: NA; size: NA; V: TRBV7-3; J: TRBJ1-1; CDR3: CASSLGVGSEAFF; DNA: TGTGCCAGCAGCTTAGGGGTGGGTAGTGAAGCTTTCTTT
D: NA; size: NA; V: TRBV20-1; J: TRBJ1-5; CDR3: CSASGENGNQPQHF; DNA: TGCAGCGCTAGTGGTGAAAACGGCAATCAGCCCCAGCATTTT
D: TRBD1; size: NA; V: TRBV29-1; J: TRBJ1-1; CDR3: CSVDRTRDSEAFF; DNA: TGCAGCGTTGACCGGACCCGGGACAGCGAAGCTTTCTTT
D: TRBD1; size: NA; V: TRBV7-3; J: TRBJ2-3; CDR3: CASSPTQGARTDTQYF; DNA: TGTGCCAGCAGCCCCACTCAGGGGGCGCGTACAGATACGCAGTATTTT
D: NA; size: NA; V: TRBV28; J: TRBJ1-3; CDR3: CASKEFSGNTIYF; DNA: TGTGCCAGCAAGGAGTTCTCTGGAAACACCATATATTTT
D: TRBD2; size: NA; V: TRBV29-1; J: TRBJ2-3; CDR3: CSAPREGSTDTQYF; DNA: TGCAGCGCCCCACGGGAGGGCAGCACAGATACGCAGTATTTT
D: TRBD2; size: NA; V: TRBV11-3; J: TRBJ2-1; CDR3: CASSSSAGGHNEQFF; DNA: TGTGCCAGCAGCAGCTCAGCGGGAGGGCACAATGAGCAGTTCTTC
D: NA; size: few; V: TRBV18; J: TRBJ2-7; CDR3: CASSPDYEQYF; DNA: TGTGCCAGCTCACCGGACTACGAGCAGTACTTC